The T cell receptor beta chain under discussion was sequenced for a study of neoadjuvant anti-PD-1 for oral cavity cancer. This CDR3 has 16 amino acids. The V and J ends lost 2 bases and 5 bases respectively, with 22 bases between them. Germline V CDR1 and CDR2: GTSNPN, SVGIG (reference sequence). Regarding this clone: Its specificity is not known.

General study results and limits: Higher pretreatment Treg/Th17 ratios tracked higher pretreatment blood clonality.

Patients had newly diagnosed, untreated stage II-IVA oral cavity squamous cell carcinoma. Cohort: HPV-negative, locally advanced oral cavity squamous cell carcinoma patients. The data were produced by immunoSEQ multiplex PCR, yet TCRdb's version contains in-frame clones alone and is incomplete. The table records more than 50,000 clones, roughly 80% of them present only once. The rearrangement links TRBV30 to TRBJ2-7; D might be TRBD2 (5 bases). The sample here was PBMCs, taken before nivolumab (anti-PD-1) treatment. This sequence was found in a person aged 35 to 85 with oral cavity squamous cell carcinoma. The CDR3 bases are TGTGCCTGGAGTCGGTGGGGAAGAGGGCATTCGGACGAGCAGTACTTC. Protein: CAWSRWGRGHSDEQYF.